These 29 T cell receptor beta chains were all obtained from the same sample, sequenced in a study of T cell responses to AZD1222 COVID-19 vaccine. Sequencing used immunoSEQ multiplex PCR; TCRdb keeps in-frame clones, though not all of them. The sample includes about 140,000 clones, approximately 90% of them seen just once. Specimen: peripheral blood, collected 28 days after the second AZD1222 dose. The receptors shown here come from an adult who received the AZD1222 COVID-19 vaccine.

V is TRBV5-1 and J is TRBJ2-3; possible D gene TRBD2, 5 bases. The germline CDR1 and CDR2 sequences are SGHRS and YFSETQ. V lost 7 bases and J lost 2, with 14 bases in between. The CDR3 length is 14 residues. CDR3 protein: CASGGPDFTDTQYF. The CDR3, as DNA: TGCGCCAGCGGCGGTCCGGACTTCACAGATACGCAGTATTTT. Full variable domain (remainder filled in from reference TRBV5-1 and TRBJ2-3): KAGVTQTPRYLIKTRGQQVTLSCSPISGHRSVSWYQQTPGQGLQFLFEYFSETQRNKGNFPGRFSGRQFSNSRSEMNVSTLELGDSALYLCASGGPDFTDTQYFGPGTRLTVL.

This clone has a handful of counts. The chain employs TRBV3-1 (or the pseudogene TRBV3-2) and TRBJ1-5, with D possibly being TRBD1 (5 bases). CDR3 length: 14 amino acids. Trimming stripped 5 bases from V and 0 bases from J, with 8 bases between. Germline lookup yields CDR1 LGHDT and CDR2 YNNKEL (reference sequence). CDR3 sequence: CASSTQGSNQPQHF. The DNA for the CDR3 is TGTGCCAGCAGCACCCAGGGTAGCAATCAGCCCCAGCATTTT.

The chain combines TRBV7-9 with TRBJ2-7, with unresolved D. Germline V gene data show CDR1 as SEHNR and CDR2 as FQNEAQ (reference sequence). Trimming pared 4 bases from V and 2 bases from J, leaving 9 bases between. CDR3 size: 13 residues. CDR3 in DNA: TGTGCCAGCAGCTCCGACCCCCCCTACGAGCAGTACTTC. Residues: CASSSDPPYEQYF.

The chain recombines TRBV5-1 with TRBJ1-4; a weak D match, TRBD1 (5 bases). This CDR3 is 15 amino acids long. Germline V gives CDR1 SGHRS, CDR2 YFSETQ. Trimming left V 4 bases short and J 3 bases short, with 13 bases between. This CDR3 reads CASSALETANEKLFF. DNA of the CDR3: TGCGCCAGCAGCGCCCTAGAGACAGCTAATGAAAAACTGTTTTTT. Full variable domain (remainder filled in from reference TRBV5-1 and TRBJ1-4): KAGVTQTPRYLIKTRGQQVTLSCSPISGHRSVSWYQQTPGQGLQFLFEYFSETQRNKGNFPGRFSGRQFSNSRSEMNVSTLELGDSALYLCASSALETANEKLFFGSGTQLSVL.

This chain links TRBV2 with TRBJ2-6, with D maybe TRBD1 (6 bases). The CDR3 is 13 amino acids. Germline V gene data show CDR1 as SNHLY and CDR2 as FYNNEI. Deletions cut 7 bases from V and 3 bases from J, with 7 bases between. CDR3 protein: CASTGVGANVLTF. The CDR3 DNA follows: TGTGCCAGCACAGGGGTTGGGGCCAACGTCCTGACTTTC.

The chain recombines TRBV7-7 with TRBJ2-5; D not resolved. This CDR3 has 13 amino acids. Germline values: CDR1 SSHAT, CDR2 FNYEAQ (reference sequence). The V and J ends lost 1 base and 9 bases respectively, with 12 bases between them. CDR3 in amino acids: CASSLGGSEPQYF. The CDR3 DNA reads as TGTGCCAGCAGCTTAGGGGGAAGTGAGCCCCAGTACTTC.

The chain couples TRBV20-1 to TRBJ1-1, with D possibly being TRBD1 (5 bases). The germline V gene encodes CDR1 DFQATT and CDR2 SNEGSKA (reference sequence). V was cut by 5 bases and J by 11 bases, with 12 bases left in between. The CDR3 runs to 10 residues. The CDR3: CSAAGALAFF. The CDR3 coding sequence is TGCAGTGCTGCCGGGGCGCTCGCTTTCTTT.

Regarding this clone: The same CDR3 is also encoded by other DNA sequences in this sample. V is TRBV6-2 or TRBV6-3 and J is TRBJ1-5, with D unresolved. The CDR3 has 14 amino acids. V lost 6 bases, J lost 4 bases, and 13 bases lay in between. Germline CDR1 MNHEY, CDR2 SVGEGT. CDR3 DNA: TGTGCCAGCAGCCTTTTAGAGGGAAATCAGCCCCAGCATTTT. It is translated as CASSLLEGNQPQHF.

This clone appeared a single time. V usage is TRBV7-2 and J usage is TRBJ1-2; no reliable D call. Germline V gives CDR1 SGHTA, CDR2 FQGNSA. Trimming removed 1 base from V and 2 bases from J, with 11 bases in between. The CDR3 covers 15 residues. For the CDR3, the DNA is TGTGCCAGCAGCTTAGGCCCAGGCCCAAACTATGGCTACACCTTC. It encodes CASSLGPGPNYGYTF. The variable domain in full, completed from reference TRBV7-2 and TRBJ1-2, reads GAGVSQSPSNKVTEKGKDVELRCDPISGHTALYWYRQSLGQGLEFLIYFQGNSAPDKSGLPSDRFSAERTGGSVSTLTIQRTQQEDSAVYLCASSLGPGPNYGYTFGSGTRLTVV.

The chain joins TRBV2 to TRBJ1-4; 7 bases are shared with TRBD1. Germline V gene lookup returns CDR1 SNHLY and CDR2 FYNNEI. The CDR3 sequence is 15 residues long. V lost 8 bases, J lost 2 bases, and 8 bases stayed unmatched. CDR3: CASSSGGQTNEKLFF. CDR3 bases: TGTGCCAGCTCCTCCGGGGGACAGACTAATGAAAAACTGTTTTTT.

The chain recombines TRBV5-1 with TRBJ2-7; possible D gene TRBD2, 5 bases. This CDR3 is 15 amino acids long. Between the trimmed V and J ends, which lost 4 bases and 3 bases, there was a span of 17 bases. Germline CDR1 is SGHRS and CDR2 is YFSETQ. The CDR3 nucleotides read TGCGCCAGCAGCCCGGCCGGGGTCTCAGGCTACGAGCAGTACTTC. Its translation: CASSPAGVSGYEQYF.

This chain uses TRBV9 with TRBJ2-2; 9 bases line up with TRBD1. V trimming: 3 bases; J trimming: 4 bases; junction bases outside the gene matches: 4. This CDR3 has 15 residues. CDR1 is SGDLS and CDR2 is YYNGEE in the germline V gene. CDR3 bases: TGTGCCAGCAGCGATGGACAGGGGCCCACCGGGGAGCTGTTTTTT. This gives the protein CASSDGQGPTGELFF. The variable domain in full, completed from reference TRBV9 and TRBJ2-2, reads DSGVTQTPKHLITATGQRVTLRCSPRSGDLSVYWYQQSLDQGLQFLIQYYNGEERAKGNILERFSAQQFPDLHSELNLSSLELGDSALYFCASSDGQGPTGELFFGEGSRLTVL.

J is TRBJ1-1 and V is TRBV4-2, with D uncertain. Germline CDR1 LGHNA, CDR2 YNFKEQ. Trimming removed 3 bases at V and 5 bases at J, with 16 bases between. The CDR3 contains 15 residues. The CDR3: CASSQASTSRTEAFF. The CDR3 coding sequence is TGTGCCAGCAGCCAGGCCTCAACTTCTCGGACTGAAGCTTTCTTT.

The chain is built from TRBV27 and TRBJ2-1; 10 positions agree with TRBD1. The germline V gene has CDR1 MNHEY and CDR2 SMNVEV (reference sequence). Losses at the gene ends were 7 bases for V and 9 bases for J; bases not matched to a gene: 12. This CDR3 spans 15 amino acids. The chain's CDR3 is CASILGTGVMGEQFF. CDR3 DNA sequence: TGTGCCAGCATCCTCGGGACAGGGGTTATGGGTGAGCAGTTCTTC.

V is TRBV24-1 and J is TRBJ2-1; TRBD2 agrees at 9 bases. Unmatched junction bases numbered 5, after V lost 3 bases and J lost 6 bases. The CDR3 has 15 residues. Germline CDR1 reads KGHDR; CDR2 reads SFDVKD. This CDR3 is CATSDPGTSSNEQFF. CDR3 nucleotide sequence: TGTGCCACCAGTGATCCGGGGACTAGCAGCAATGAGCAGTTCTTC.

The rearrangement uses TRBV5-1 and TRBJ1-3; D is undetermined. Trimming removed 0 bases at V and 2 bases at J, with 6 bases between. The CDR3 is 14 residues long. Germline V gene sequence: CDR1 SGHRS, CDR2 YFSETQ. The CDR3 nucleotides are TGCGCCAGCAGCTTGGAGGTTGCTGGAAACACCATATATTTT. This encodes CASSLEVAGNTIYF.

The V gene is TRBV5-1, the J gene TRBJ1-5; no definite D call. This CDR3 has 12 residues. The V and J ends lost 0 bases and 6 bases respectively, with 4 bases between them. The germline gives CDR1 SGHRS, CDR2 YFSETQ. The CDR3 here is CASSLEGQPQHF. The CDR3 nucleotides read TGCGCCAGCAGCTTGGAGGGTCAGCCCCAGCATTTT.

This chain links TRBV27 with TRBJ1-5; D possibly corresponds to TRBD1 (6 bases). Trimming shortened V by 6 bases and J by 7 bases, and 19 bases separated the two germline ends. Germline-derived CDR1 and CDR2 are MNHEY and SMNVEV (reference sequence). The CDR3 loop spans 15 amino acids. CDR3 amino acids: CASRYTGGGWQPQHF. In nucleotides, the CDR3 is TGTGCCAGCAGATATACCGGGGGGGGCTGGCAGCCCCAGCATTTT.

The rearrangement joins TRBV12-3 or TRBV12-4 to TRBJ1-2, with a weak D call TRBD1 (5 bases). The length of the CDR3 is 13 residues. V was shortened by 6 bases and J by 2 bases, with 10 bases between the two germline ends. The CDR3 spells CASSTTGNYGYTF. The CDR3 region has the DNA TGTGCCAGCAGCACAACAGGAAACTATGGCTACACCTTC.

The chain couples TRBV6-4 to TRBJ1-1; no definite D call. The CDR3 loop spans 10 amino acids. Trimming shortened V by 1 base and J by 10 bases, and 4 bases separated the two germline ends. Germline values: CDR1 MRHNA, CDR2 SNTAGT. The CDR3 nucleotides read TGTGCCAGCAGTGACTGGGGAGCTTTCTTT. Translating gives CASSDWGAFF.

The chain employs TRBV4-3 and TRBJ1-6; TRBD1 aligns across 8 bases. The J segment lost 10 bases and the V segment lost 3 bases, leaving 11 bases of the junction unmatched. The CDR3 has 16 residues. Germline V CDR1 and CDR2: LGHNA, YSLEER. The CDR3 coding sequence is TGCGCCAGCAGCCAGTCTACCGGGACAGGAAGCTCACCCCTCCACTTT. Its protein is CASSQSTGTGSSPLHF.

The chain has TRBV28 and TRBJ1-2, with 9 bases aligning to TRBD1. The germline V gene has CDR1 MDHEN and CDR2 SYDVKM. The CDR3 covers 17 residues. V trimming: 6 bases; J trimming: 1 base; junction bases outside the gene matches: 12. CDR3 loop: CASSPGTGFILNYGYTF. For the CDR3, the DNA is TGTGCCAGCAGCCCCGGGACAGGGTTTATCCTTAACTATGGCTACACCTTC.

The chain employs TRBV5-1 and TRBJ1-3; D possibly corresponds to TRBD1 (6 bases). CDR1 is SGHRS, CDR2 YFSETQ, per germline. V lost 3 bases, J lost 1 base, and 11 bases lay in between. This CDR3 contains 15 residues. As DNA, the CDR3 is TGCGCCAGCAGCTCCGTGGACAGTTCTGGAAACACCATATATTTT. Amino acids: CASSSVDSSGNTIYF. The whole variable domain, remainder taken from reference TRBV5-1 and TRBJ1-3, is KAGVTQTPRYLIKTRGQQVTLSCSPISGHRSVSWYQQTPGQGLQFLFEYFSETQRNKGNFPGRFSGRQFSNSRSEMNVSTLELGDSALYLCASSSVDSSGNTIYFGEGSWLTVV.

The chain is built from TRBV9 and TRBJ2-3, with 13 bases aligning to TRBD2. The germline V gene encodes CDR1 SGDLS and CDR2 YYNGEE. V gave up 3 bases and J gave up 4 bases; unmatched junction bases: 5. The CDR3 is made up of 16 amino acids. For the CDR3, the DNA is TGTGCCAGCAGCGGAAGACTAGCGGGGGGCGCAGATACGCAGTATTTT. Translating gives CASSGRLAGGADTQYF. The variable domain in full, completed from reference TRBV9 and TRBJ2-3, reads DSGVTQTPKHLITATGQRVTLRCSPRSGDLSVYWYQQSLDQGLQFLIQYYNGEERAKGNILERFSAQQFPDLHSELNLSSLELGDSALYFCASSGRLAGGADTQYFGPGTRLTVL.

CDR3 residues: CATSGPSGLTDTQYF. In nucleotides, the CDR3 is TGTGCCACCAGCGGCCCTAGCGGCCTCACAGATACGCAGTATTTT. The chain links TRBV15 to TRBJ2-3; 7 positions match TRBD2. The CDR3 runs to 15 residues. Germline CDR1 is LNHNV and CDR2 is YYDKDF (reference sequence). The J segment lost 2 bases and the V segment lost 5 bases, leaving 7 bases of the junction unmatched.

The gene calls are TRBV2 and TRBJ2-5, with 8 bases fitting TRBD2. The V gene end was trimmed by 5 bases and the J gene end by 11 bases; junction bases not matched to a gene: 13. Per the germline V gene, CDR1 is SNHLY and CDR2 is FYNNEI. The CDR3 is 14 residues long. In DNA, the CDR3 is TGTGCCAGCAGTCTCGACGGACTAGCCACAGAGCAGTACTTC. Translating it yields CASSLDGLATEQYF. The full variable domain, completed using reference TRBV2 and TRBJ2-5, is EPEVTQTPSHQVTQMGQEVILRCVPISNHLYFYWYRQILGQKVEFLVSFYNNEISEKSEIFDDQFSVERPDGSNFTLKIRSTKLEDSAMYFCASSLDGLATEQYFGPGTRLLVL.

The genes are TRBV12-5 and TRBJ1-2; D is ambiguous. This CDR3 has 15 residues. Germline CDR1 is LGHNT and CDR2 is FRNRAP. Trimming stripped 0 bases from V and 0 bases from J, with 8 bases between. As DNA, the CDR3 is TGTGCTAGTGGTTTGGTCCCCTTAGCTAACTATGGCTACACCTTC. This translates into CASGLVPLANYGYTF.

The V call is TRBV9, the J call TRBJ1-4; D is unclear. Germline V lookup: CDR1 SGDLS, CDR2 YYNGEE. The CDR3 sequence is 13 residues long. V was trimmed by 4 bases and J by 10 bases, leaving 14 bases between them. CDR3 DNA sequence: TGTGCCAGCAGCCTCCCTGACGAGGGAAAACTGTTTTTT. The encoded protein is CASSLPDEGKLFF.

The J gene is TRBJ2-5, the V gene TRBV28; the D gene could be TRBD1 or TRBD2 (5 bases each). Germline V CDR1 and CDR2: MDHEN, SYDVKM. V gave up 1 base and J gave up 2 bases, with 14 bases separating them. This CDR3 has 16 amino acids. The CDR3 spells CASSLSDGTPQETQYF. The CDR3 DNA reads TGTGCCAGCAGTTTATCAGACGGGACGCCGCAAGAGACCCAGTACTTC.